This TCR beta chain derives from a study of Ad26.COV2.S vaccination and SARS-CoV-2 variants. Study-level information: Recipients of Ad26.COV2.S got it intramuscularly, once or twice 56 days apart.

With respect to this clone: Its antigen is currently unknown.

TCRdb keeps only in-frame clones here, not all; method: immunoSEQ multiplex PCR. The profile covers more than 300,000 clones, with just under 85% appearing a single time and 2.1% taken by the ten largest. Study-wide points: Non-spike TCR breadth showed similarity between vaccine and placebo recipients. It was vaccine recipients, not placebo recipients, who had the higher spike-specific TCR breadth.

Treatment defined: some 19 received Ad26.COV2.S at low or high dose, single or two shots; roughly five received placebo; per-sample allocation not given. The investigators took samples on day 63 after the first vaccine or placebo injection. Based in Boston, the donor was an adult of 18-55 years. This sequence was found in a person aged 18-60 years who received the Ad26.COV2.S COVID-19 vaccine or a placebo. The sequencing here drew on peripheral blood, taken in a trial of Ad26.COV2.S vaccine versus placebo.

The chain's CDR3 is CASIPGTSGGIEEQFF. The DNA for the CDR3 is TGTGCCAGCATCCCTGGGACTAGCGGGGGAATTGAGGAGCAGTTCTTC. The J gene is TRBJ2-1, the V gene TRBV28, with 14 bases aligning to TRBD2. This CDR3 contains 16 residues. J gave up 10 bases and V 7 bases, and 12 bases lay outside the gene matches. Germline V gene data show CDR1 as MDHEN and CDR2 as SYDVKM.